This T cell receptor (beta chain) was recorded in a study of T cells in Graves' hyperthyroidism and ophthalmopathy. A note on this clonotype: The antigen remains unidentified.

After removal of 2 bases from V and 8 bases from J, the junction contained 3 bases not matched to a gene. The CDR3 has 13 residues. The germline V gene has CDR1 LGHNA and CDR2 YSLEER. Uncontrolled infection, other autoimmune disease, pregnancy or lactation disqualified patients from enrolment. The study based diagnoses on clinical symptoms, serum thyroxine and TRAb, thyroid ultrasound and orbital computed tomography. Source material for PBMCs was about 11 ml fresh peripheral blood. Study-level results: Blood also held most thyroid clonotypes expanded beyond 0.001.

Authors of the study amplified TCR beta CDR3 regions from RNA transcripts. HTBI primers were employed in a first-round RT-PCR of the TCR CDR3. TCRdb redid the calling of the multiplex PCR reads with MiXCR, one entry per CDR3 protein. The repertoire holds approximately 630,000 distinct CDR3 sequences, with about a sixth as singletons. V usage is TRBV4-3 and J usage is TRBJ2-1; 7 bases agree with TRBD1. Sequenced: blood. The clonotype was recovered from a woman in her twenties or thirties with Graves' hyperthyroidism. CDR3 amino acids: CASSQLQGDEQFF. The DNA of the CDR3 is TGCGCCAGCAGCCAATTGCAGGGGGATGAGCAGTTCTTC.